This passage covers 30 T cell receptor beta chains from one sample sequenced in a study of CD8 T cells in Susac syndrome. Random hexamers were used to reverse transcribe about 0.5 to 1 ug of RNA. A single record per CDR3 protein comes from TCRdb applying MiXCR to the immunoSEQ multiplex PCR reads. There are about 100,000 distinct CDR3 sequences in the sample; 95% occur only once, and 0.3% lies in the top ten. Input material: CD8+ T cells from PBMCs. These receptors were collected from a human donor with Susac syndrome.

V is TRBV5-6 and J is TRBJ1-1; 10 bases are a match to TRBD1. CDR3 length: 13 residues. The V segment lost 6 bases and the J segment 4 bases; nucleotides outside the gene matches: 3. Per the germline V gene, CDR1 is SGHDT and CDR2 is YYEEEE. The CDR3 DNA is TGTGCCAGCAAGGGACAGGGGAGCACTGAAGCTTTCTTT. Translation: CASKGQGSTEAFF.

This clonotype has just one count. The rearrangement joins TRBV29-1 to TRBJ1-2, with D unresolved. Between the trimmed V and J ends, which lost 4 bases and 0 bases, there was a span of 6 bases. Germline-derived CDR1 and CDR2 are SQVTM and ANQGSEA. This CDR3 has 12 amino acids. The CDR3 region has the DNA TGCAGCGTTGCCCTGTCTAACTATGGCTACACCTTC. This codes for CSVALSNYGYTF.

This chain uses TRBV5-1 with TRBJ2-3; 8 nucleotides agree with TRBD2. Trimming at V came to 3 bases and at J to 0 bases, leaving 6 bases not matched to a gene. The CDR3 is 16 amino acids. Germline V gene sequence: CDR1 SGHRS, CDR2 YFSETQ. CDR3 region: CASSSRLATSTDTQYF. The CDR3 bases are TGCGCCAGCAGCTCACGACTAGCGACTAGCACAGATACGCAGTATTTT. Using reference TRBV5-1 and TRBJ2-3 for the parts outside the CDR3, the full variable domain is KAGVTQTPRYLIKTRGQQVTLSCSPISGHRSVSWYQQTPGQGLQFLFEYFSETQRNKGNFPGRFSGRQFSNSRSEMNVSTLELGDSALYLCASSSRLATSTDTQYFGPGTRLTVL.

This clonotype was counted once. The chain couples TRBV29-1 to TRBJ2-1; unclear D gene. CDR1 is SQVTM, CDR2 ANQGSEA, per germline. This CDR3 is built from 12 residues. Trimming stripped 4 bases from V and 6 bases from J, with 10 bases between. CDR3 sequence reads: CSVVLGPNEQFF. The CDR3 nucleotides read TGCAGCGTTGTCCTCGGCCCCAATGAGCAGTTCTTC.

The rearrangement links TRBV20-1 to TRBJ1-5, with 7 bases aligning to TRBD1. The CDR3 is 14 amino acids. Germline values: CDR1 DFQATT, CDR2 SNEGSKA (reference sequence). J was trimmed by 5 bases and V by 2 bases; bases with no gene match: 6. The CDR3 loop reads CSARSGQHDQPQHF. The CDR3 DNA reads TGCAGTGCTAGATCGGGACAGCACGATCAGCCCCAGCATTTT.

The rearrangement uses TRBV13 and TRBJ2-7, with D tentatively TRBD2 (6 bases). The V gene's germline CDR1 is PRHDT and CDR2 FYEKMQ (reference sequence). Deletions cut 5 bases from V and 4 bases from J, with 15 bases between. The CDR3 covers 14 residues. CDR3 sequence reads: CASSTRLVAYEQYF. CDR3 DNA: TGTGCCAGCAGCACCCGACTAGTGGCGTACGAGCAGTACTTC.

The J gene is TRBJ2-6, the V gene TRBV29-1; 8 positions match TRBD1. The CDR3 has 18 amino acids. CDR1 and CDR2 from the germline V gene are SQVTM and ANQGSEA. With V trimmed by 2 bases and J by 1 base, 10 bases remained unmatched. In DNA form, the CDR3 reads TGCAGCGTTGAAATAGGACAGGGCAGTTCATCTGGGGCCAACGTCCTGACTTTC. Translating gives CSVEIGQGSSSGANVLTF.

The chain joins TRBV12-3 or TRBV12-4 to TRBJ1-1, with no clear D. CDR3 length: 12 amino acids. V was cut by 3 bases and J by 8 bases, with 10 bases left in between. The chain's CDR3 is CASSFRGREAFF. DNA of the CDR3: TGTGCCAGCAGTTTTAGAGGGCGGGAAGCTTTCTTT.

The V gene is TRBV15, the J gene TRBJ2-5; D call uncertain. Germline assignment: CDR1 LNHNV and CDR2 YYDKDF (reference sequence). There are 14 residues in the CDR3. V lost 0 bases, J lost 5 bases, and 10 bases lay in between. The CDR3 sequence: CATSRDRAQETQYF. The DNA for the CDR3 is TGTGCCACCAGCAGAGATAGGGCGCAGGAGACCCAGTACTTC.

The chain couples TRBV12-3 or TRBV12-4 to TRBJ2-2, with D perhaps matching TRBD1 (5 bases). V dropped 9 bases and J dropped 6 bases, with 11 bases sitting between them. The length of the CDR3 is 12 residues. The CDR3 nucleotides read TGTGCCAGTCTCAGGGATCCCGGGGAGCTGTTTTTT. Translated, it gives CASLRDPGELFF.

The gene calls are TRBV5-4 and TRBJ2-6, with TRBD1 matching 7 bases. The J segment lost 0 bases and the V segment lost 4 bases, leaving 7 bases of the junction unmatched. The CDR3 extends over 17 amino acids. Germline-derived CDR1 and CDR2 are SGHNT and YYREEE (reference sequence). The CDR3 sequence is CASSPAGGVSGANVLTF. The CDR3 coding sequence is TGTGCCAGCAGCCCCGCAGGGGGTGTCTCTGGGGCCAACGTCCTGACTTTC.

This chain links TRBV15 with TRBJ1-1; D unresolved. The CDR3 runs 13 residues. Between the trimmed V and J ends, which lost 4 bases and 0 bases, there was a span of 6 bases. Germline-derived CDR1 and CDR2 are LNHNV and YYDKDF (reference sequence). The CDR3 region is CATSNPVNTEAFF. CDR3 nucleotide sequence: TGTGCCACCAGCAACCCGGTGAACACTGAAGCTTTCTTT. The whole variable domain, filled in from reference TRBV15 and TRBJ1-1, reads DAMVIQNPRYQVTQFGKPVTLSCSQTLNHNVMYWYQQKSSQAPKLLFHYYDKDFNNEADTPDNFQSRRPNTSFCFLDIRSPGLGDTAMYLCATSNPVNTEAFFGQGTRLTVV.

Regarding this clonotype: In this CDR3 the conserved last residue, phenylalanine or tryptophan, is missing, so a read error is likely. The rearrangement links TRBV20-1 to TRBJ2-7, with 8 bases identical to TRBD2. With V trimmed by 3 bases and J by 5 bases, 9 bases remained unmatched. The V gene's germline CDR1 is DFQATT and CDR2 SNEGSKA (reference sequence). The CDR3 runs to 14 residues. The CDR3 sequence is CSARLAGGANEQYL. The CDR3 nucleotides are TGCAGTGCTAGGCTGGCGGGGGGAGCCAACGAGCAGTACTTG.

This clonotype was counted a single time. The chain carries TRBV12-3 or TRBV12-4 and TRBJ1-4; D is ambiguous. Trimming cost V 4 bases and J 6 bases, with 15 bases left between them. The CDR3 covers 15 residues. The CDR3 loop is CASSSGRGLDEKLFF. The CDR3, as DNA: TGTGCCAGCAGTTCGGGTCGTGGTTTAGATGAAAAACTGTTTTTT.

The chain couples TRBV5-4 to TRBJ2-3, with a tentative D call TRBD1 (6 bases). The V end lost 0 bases, the J end lost 2 bases, and 13 bases lay between the germline ends. The CDR3 contains 16 residues. CDR1 is SGHNT and CDR2 is YYREEE in the germline V gene (reference sequence). The CDR3 sequence: CASSLGQERNTDTQYF. In nucleotides, the CDR3 is TGTGCCAGCAGCTTGGGACAGGAGAGAAACACAGATACGCAGTATTTT.

The chain carries TRBV20-1 and TRBJ2-5, with 7 positions matching TRBD2. CDR1 is DFQATT and CDR2 is SNEGSKA in the germline V gene (reference sequence). The ends lost 6 bases at V and 4 bases at J; junction bases unmatched: 5. The CDR3 is made up of 12 amino acids. In nucleotides, the CDR3 is TGCAGTGCCCTGACTAGCATAGAGACCCAGTACTTC. This gives the protein CSALTSIETQYF.

V is TRBV5-1 and J is TRBJ2-1, with 10 nucleotides matching TRBD2. The CDR3 runs to 14 residues. Germline V gene sequence: CDR1 SGHRS, CDR2 YFSETQ. The junction had 7 bases not matched to a gene; V was cut back by 4 bases and J by 9 bases. The CDR3 DNA is TGCGCCAGCAGCGCAAGCGGGAGGGAGGTTGAGCAGTTCTTC. Translating gives CASSASGREVEQFF.

The gene calls are TRBV29-1 and TRBJ2-1; the D is unclear. Germline V CDR1 and CDR2: SQVTM, ANQGSEA. The V end lost 4 bases, the J end lost 7 bases, and 14 bases lay between the germline ends. The CDR3 totals 13 residues. CDR3 region: CSVGLRLSNEQFF. The CDR3 DNA sequence: TGCAGCGTTGGCCTGCGTCTCTCGAATGAGCAGTTCTTC.

The chain uses TRBV7-2 and TRBJ1-2; TRBD1 matches at 9 bases. There are 13 residues in the CDR3. With V trimmed by 1 base and J by 10 bases, 4 bases remained unmatched. Germline values: CDR1 SGHTA, CDR2 FQGNSA. The CDR3 sequence: CASSLDRTGVYTF. CDR3 DNA: TGTGCCAGCAGCTTAGACAGGACAGGGGTCTACACCTTC.

A single count supports this clonotype. This chain joins TRBV9 and TRBJ1-1; 9 bases fit TRBD1. V dropped 5 bases and J dropped 2; count of bases not matched to a gene: 4. Germline V lookup: CDR1 SGDLS, CDR2 YYNGEE. This CDR3 spans 14 amino acids. The CDR3 region has the DNA TGTGCCAGCAGTGGACAGGGGATTAACACTGAAGCTTTCTTT. Protein: CASSGQGINTEAFF.

The chain joins TRBV2 to TRBJ1-4, with unresolved D. Germline lookup yields CDR1 SNHLY and CDR2 FYNNEI. This CDR3 spans 11 amino acids. V dropped 10 bases and J dropped 5 bases, with 8 bases sitting between them. CDR3 in DNA: TGTGCCACCAGCACGAATGAAAAACTGTTTTTT. It translates to CATSTNEKLFF.

This chain joins TRBV6-1 and TRBJ2-5; TRBD2 is a possible D gene (7 bases). The CDR3 runs to 16 residues. CDR1 is MNHNS and CDR2 is SASEGT in the germline V gene. V was clipped by 5 bases and J by 5 bases, with 21 bases between them. The CDR3, as DNA: TGTGCCAGCAGTCCGCCTATGGGGGGGCCCGATGAGACCCAGTACTTC. It yields the protein CASSPPMGGPDETQYF.

The gene calls are TRBV4-1 and TRBJ2-1; D not certain. From germline, CDR1 is MGHRA and CDR2 YSYEKL. V was pared by 0 bases and J by 12 bases, with 9 bases between. This CDR3 region has 12 residues. The CDR3 protein is CASSQDGFMQFF. CDR3 nucleotides: TGCGCCAGCAGCCAAGACGGATTTATGCAGTTCTTC.

The chain uses TRBV29-1 and TRBJ2-7; 7 bases fit TRBD2. Germline loops: CDR1 SQVTM, CDR2 ANQGSEA. This CDR3 region has 13 residues. J lost 6 bases, V lost 8 bases, and 13 bases had no gene match. CDR3 amino acids: CSTRGAGEGEQYF. The CDR3 nucleotides are TGCAGCACTAGAGGGGCGGGGGAAGGCGAGCAGTACTTC.

The chain is built from TRBV29-1 and TRBJ2-1; D is undetermined. The CDR3 spans 14 residues. V lost 4 bases and J lost 9, with 19 bases in between. Germline CDR1 reads SQVTM; CDR2 reads ANQGSEA. CDR3 protein: CSVGTARSRSEQFF. The CDR3 DNA sequence: TGCAGCGTTGGGACGGCCAGATCAAGGTCTGAGCAGTTCTTC.

The chain links TRBV12-3 or TRBV12-4 to TRBJ1-2; no reliable D call. The CDR3 length is 14 residues. The ends were cut back, 6 bases at V and 5 bases at J, with 16 bases in the middle. CDR3 protein: CASSPESETYGYTF. The CDR3 DNA is TGTGCCAGCAGCCCCGAGTCGGAGACTTATGGCTACACCTTC.

The chain uses TRBV7-6 and TRBJ2-1, with TRBD2 identical over 9 bases. This CDR3 spans 15 amino acids. V lost 2 bases to trimming and J lost 7 bases; unmatched junction nucleotides: 6. CDR1 is SGHVS, CDR2 FNYEAQ, per germline. The CDR3: CASSLLAGGRNEQFF. CDR3 nucleotides: TGTGCCAGCAGCTTACTGGCGGGAGGGAGAAATGAGCAGTTCTTC.

The chain joins TRBV29-1 to TRBJ2-3; 10 bases line up with TRBD1. J gave up 5 bases and V 8 bases, and 7 bases lay outside the gene matches. From germline, CDR1 is SQVTM and CDR2 ANQGSEA. The CDR3 contains 13 residues. The DNA for the CDR3 is TGCAGCACACGGACAGGGGGGAGAGATACGCAGTATTTT. Protein product: CSTRTGGRDTQYF.

The chain carries TRBV6-5 and TRBJ2-5; D is possibly TRBD1 or TRBD2 (6 bases each). In germline, CDR1 is MNHEY, CDR2 SVGAGI. V was trimmed by 2 bases and J by 5 bases, leaving 15 bases between them. The CDR3 has 15 residues. The CDR3 protein is CASSYTGAYGETQYF. In nucleotides, the CDR3 is TGTGCCAGCAGTTACACGGGGGCCTACGGTGAGACCCAGTACTTC.

The genes are TRBV9 and TRBJ1-3; D is uncertain. The germline V and J ends were trimmed by 3 bases and 0 bases, with 4 bases remaining between them. The germline V gene encodes CDR1 SGDLS and CDR2 YYNGEE. The CDR3 is made up of 13 amino acids. CDR3 residues: CASSGDSGNTIYF. The CDR3 DNA follows: TGTGCCAGCAGCGGGGACTCTGGAAACACCATATATTTT.